These T cell receptor beta chains were read from a single sample in a study of cytomegalovirus exposure and HLA in healthy donors. Profiled with immunoSEQ multiplex PCR; TCRdb holds only in-frame clones, not every one. This repertoire includes more than 95,000 clones. Sequencing was done on a sample of PBMCs. Source of these receptors: a middle-aged man in good health and CMV-seronegative. CDR3s include the opening cysteine and the closing phenylalanine or tryptophan. The D gene is left open where the match is weak. Some rows mark clone size as missing; the rest say once, few, many or name a class of expanded clone.

>-|TRBD1|TRBJ2-2|TRBV27
TGTGCCAGCAGACGACAGGGAAACACCGGGGAGCTGTTTTTT
CASRRQGNTGELFF
>-|-|TRBJ2-4|TRBV6-6
TGTGCCAGCAGTCTGGTTACAGGGACCAAAAACATTCAGTACTTC
CASSLVTGTKNIQYF
>-|-|TRBJ2-7|TRBV6-1
TGTGCCAGCAGTCCAGGAAGCTCCTACGAGCAGTACTTC
CASSPGSSYEQYF
>-|TRBD1|TRBJ1-2|TRBV6-1
TGTGCCAGCAGGTCGACAGGGATCTATGGCTACACCTTC
CASRSTGIYGYTF
>-|TRBD2|TRBJ2-7|TRBV6-5
TGTGCCAGCAGTTACCGAACTAGCGGGAGTTCCTACGAGCAGTACTTC
CASSYRTSGSSYEQYF
>-|-|TRBJ2-1|TRBV5-1
TGCGCCAGCAGCTTGTCGCTTGCGGCAGAGTACAATGAGCAGTTCTTC
CASSLSLAAEYNEQFF
>-|-|TRBJ2-3|TRBV11-3
TGTGCCAGCAGCTTAGAGGAGGGCACAGATACGCAGTATTTT
CASSLEEGTDTQYF
>-|TRBD1|TRBJ1-5|TRBV6-5
TGTGCCAGCAGGGGGACAGAGATCAATCAGCCCCAGCATTTT
CASRGTEINQPQHF
>-|TRBD2|TRBJ2-7|TRBV9
TGTGCCAGCAGCGAGGGACTAGCGGGAATCGACGAGCAGTACTTC
CASSEGLAGIDEQYF
>-|TRBD1|TRBJ1-4|TRBV30
TGTGCCTGGGGGTCTGGGACAGGGAACGAAAAACTGTTTTTT
CAWGSGTGNEKLFF
>-|-|TRBJ2-2|TRBV11-3
TGTGCCAGCAGCTTCGGGGGTGGAGGGGACACCGGGGAGCTGTTTTTT
CASSFGGGGDTGELFF
>-|TRBD2|TRBJ2-1|TRBV30
TGTGCCTGGACGACCCCGGGACTAGCAGATTACAATGAGCAGTTCTTC
CAWTTPGLADYNEQFF
>-|-|TRBJ2-7|TRBV7-2
TGTGCCAGCAGCTTAGGGAGGGGGCAGACCTACGAGCAGTACTTC
CASSLGRGQTYEQYF
>-|-|TRBJ2-5|TRBV13
TGTGCCAGCAGCTCCCAAGCGTCCCGAAAGACCCAGTACTTC
CASSSQASRKTQYF
>-|-|TRBJ1-6|TRBV7-9
TGTGCCAGCAGCTCCTGGACAGCCTTTAATTCACCCCTCCACTTT
CASSSWTAFNSPLHF
>-|-|TRBJ1-3|TRBV10-3
TGTGCCATCAGTGGACAGTTGGACTCTGGAAACACCATATATTTT
CAISGQLDSGNTIYF
>-|-|TRBJ2-7|TRBV25-1
TGTGCCAGCAGTGACGGACAGACCTACGAGCAGTACTTC
CASSDGQTYEQYF
>-|-|TRBJ2-7|TRBV7-5
TGTGCCAGAAGCGAACCGGGACAGGGAAGGTACGAGCAGTACTTC
CARSEPGQGRYEQYF
>-|TRBD2|TRBJ2-1|TRBV4-2
TGTGCCAGCAGTACCGGGACTAGCGAATACTACAATGAGCAGTTCTTC
CASSTGTSEYYNEQFF
>-|-|TRBJ2-7|TRBV9
TGTGCCAGCAGCGCGGGACTCAACGCCGCCCACGAGCAGTACTTC
CASSAGLNAAHEQYF
>medium-sized|-|TRBJ2-1|TRBV13
TGTGCCAGCAGCTACGTAGCCGATAGCTCATACAATGAGCAGTTCTTC
CASSYVADSSYNEQFF
>-|-|TRBJ2-2|TRBV10-1
TGCGCCAGCAGTGACCCTAGGGGGTACACCGGGGAGCTGTTTTTT
CASSDPRGYTGELFF
>-|TRBD1|TRBJ1-4|TRBV5-6
TGTGCCAGCAGGACAGGACAGGACTTCTCCGAAAAACTGTTTTTT
CASRTGQDFSEKLFF
>-|-|TRBJ1-6|TRBV10-3
TGTGCCATCAGGGCTACAGGGTCAGATAATTCACCCCTCCACTTT
CAIRATGSDNSPLHF
>-|-|TRBJ1-1|TRBV10-3
TGTGCCATCAGTGAGGGAGATACTGAAGCTTTCTTT
CAISEGDTEAFF
>-|TRBD1|TRBJ1-1|TRBV29-1
TGCAGCGTTGCTGGACAGGGCTCTGAAGCTTTCTTT
CSVAGQGSEAFF
>-|TRBD2|TRBJ2-7|TRBV6-4
TGTGCCAGCAGTGACTCGCTGGGACTAGCGGGGATAGACCCATACGAGCAGTACTTC
CASSDSLGLAGIDPYEQYF
>-|TRBD2|TRBJ2-2|TRBV11-3
TGTGCCAGCAGCTTAAAACTAGCGGGAGAGTTGGGCACCGGGGAGCTGTTTTTT
CASSLKLAGELGTGELFF
>-|-|TRBJ1-1|TRBV9
TGTGCCAGCAGCGTAGGAAGGAGAAGGTTCAGGGTCATGAACACTGAAGCTTTCTTT
CASSVGRRRFRVMNTEAFF
>-|-|TRBJ1-5|TRBV7-8
TGTGCCAGCAGTCACAGGTCCTATCAGCCCCAGCATTTT
CASSHRSYQPQHF
>-|TRBD1|TRBJ2-4|TRBV18
TGTGCCAGCTCACGAGGACAGGGAACGTATTGGCAGTACTTC
CASSRGQGTYWQYF
>-|TRBD1|TRBJ2-7|TRBV29-1
TGCAGCGCCTTGGAGGGCGTAAGACAGGGGGTCGGTAGGGACGAGCAGTACTTC
CSALEGVRQGVGRDEQYF
>-|-|TRBJ2-7|TRBV6-5
TGTGCCAGCAGTTACTCGGCGGATCTCTCCTACGAGCAGTACTTC
CASSYSADLSYEQYF
>-|TRBD2|TRBJ2-7|TRBV6-5
TGTGCCAGCAGCCCGACTAGCGGGAGAAGGGTACAGTACTTC
CASSPTSGRRVQYF
>-|TRBD2|TRBJ2-1|TRBV6-1
TGTGCCAGCAGGGAAAAACCGGGACTAGCGGGAGCGGGTTCGGCAGGTGAGCAGTTCTTC
CASREKPGLAGAGSAGEQFF
>-|TRBD1|TRBJ2-7|TRBV5-1
TGCGCCAGCAGCTTGAGTGTGGGACAGGGGAGGTACGAGCAGTACTTC
CASSLSVGQGRYEQYF
>-|TRBD2|TRBJ2-1|TRBV5-4
TGTGCCAGCAGCTCTGGACTAGCGGGAGGGGTGGAGCAGTTCTTC
CASSSGLAGGVEQFF
>-|TRBD1|TRBJ2-3|TRBV2
TGTGCCAGCAAGCGAGGACAGGGCGCAGATACGCAGTATTTT
CASKRGQGADTQYF
>-|-|TRBJ2-3|TRBV7-6
TGTGCCAGCAGTTTTGAGCTCACAGATACGCAGTATTTT
CASSFELTDTQYF
>-|TRBD1|TRBJ1-2|TRBV15
TGTGCCACTCGGCAGGGGGCGAAACCCTATGGCTACACCTTC
CATRQGAKPYGYTF
>-|-|TRBJ1-2|TRBV4-1
TGCGCCAGCAGCCAAGTTTCGGGTAGCGACTATGGCTACACCTTC
CASSQVSGSDYGYTF
>-|TRBD1|TRBJ1-1|TRBV10-1
TGCGCCAGCAGGCGGACAGGGTCCGCTGAAGCTTTCTTT
CASRRTGSAEAFF
>-|-|TRBJ1-1|TRBV11-2
TGTGCCAGCAGCAGTCCCTTCCGGGATATGAAAGCTTTCTTT
CASSSPFRDMKAFF
>-|-|TRBJ2-7|TRBV5-5
TGTGCCAGCAGCTTGGAGGCAGGGGCGAAGGAGCAGTACTTC
CASSLEAGAKEQYF
>-|-|TRBJ1-6|TRBV7-2
TGTGCCAGCAGCTTAGGAGGCTCCTATAATTCACCCCTCCACTTT
CASSLGGSYNSPLHF
>-|TRBD1|TRBJ2-1|TRBV7-9
TGTGCCAGCAGCCTGGGGCCGGGACAGACATCCTACAATGAGCAGTTCTTC
CASSLGPGQTSYNEQFF
>-|-|TRBJ2-4|TRBV7-9
TGTGCCAGCAGCCCCTCCCCGGGGGACCCAGGGGGAAACATTCAGTACTTC
CASSPSPGDPGGNIQYF
>-|-|TRBJ1-1|TRBV9
TGTGCCAGCAGCGGCGACAGGATTAAAACTGAAGCTTTCTTT
CASSGDRIKTEAFF
>-|TRBD1|TRBJ2-1|TRBV6-5
TGTGCCAGCAGTTACGGGTCAGGGGGCGTAAATGAGCAGTTCTTC
CASSYGSGGVNEQFF
>-|TRBD2|TRBJ2-1|TRBV11-3
TGTGCCAGCAGCCCGGCCGGATTTTTGGGGCGGGAGCCGGATGAGCAGTTCTTC
CASSPAGFLGREPDEQFF